Included here is one T cell receptor (beta chain) sequence, with context. This specimen belongs to a study of T cell changes during pregnancy in multiple sclerosis. The data were produced by immunoSEQ multiplex PCR, yet TCRdb's version contains in-frame clones alone and is incomplete. This repertoire shows under 45,000 clones, more than 85% found once; its top ten account for 7%. V was clipped by 7 bases and J by 3 bases; unmatched bases: 2. Germline V gene data show CDR1 as LNHDA and CDR2 as SQIVND (reference sequence). The CDR3 has 12 amino acids. The receptor was isolated from a female donor with multiple sclerosis, enrolled in a pregnancy study. Specimen: CD8+ T cells from peripheral blood mononuclear cells, collected in the third trimester of pregnancy. The V gene is TRBV19, the J gene TRBJ1-1; 7 positions agree with TRBD1. The CDR3 protein is CASIQGDTEAFF. The CDR3 DNA sequence: TGTGCCAGTATCCAGGGGGACACTGAAGCTTTCTTT.